A single T cell receptor beta chain is shown here with its context. Its specific antigen is unknown. No clone much larger than this one lies a single base away; base qualities are absent. The source of the sample is a study of blood T cell repertoires in COVID-19 (dated by TCRdb to the early 2020s). For the wider study: Samples from collaborators originated in the United States, Italy and Spain and spanned both the acute and convalescent phases of COVID-19. A de-identified subject ID, COVID-19 status, age in years and sex were almost always included in the sample metadata. The dataset comprised deeply sampled blood TCRbeta repertoires from subjects exposed to, actively infected with, or recovered from COVID-19. The prospective study material was composed of cDNA or gDNA derived from T cells, B-cell-depleted T cells, or PBMCs. The repertoires were released in a freely available public database meant as a resource for research on the immune response to SARS-CoV-2. Where available, HLA class I and class II types were obtained from metadata supplied by the sample provider rather than from assay-based typing. The samples were drawn from two sources: the first 160 participants of the ongoing ImmuneRACE study, and 1,200 or so subjects contributed by 6 global collaborators.

The research as a whole found: How much clinical and demographic metadata was included differed by source and by participant, and the metadata was provided uncurated.

The immunoSEQ Assay, a bias-controlled multiplex PCR, was used to amplify TCRbeta CDR3 regions from genomic DNA. Per the source publication's procedure: Within the assay, amplification of reference gene primers was used to estimate how many nucleated cells each sample contained. To quantify the absolute abundance of each unique TCRbeta CDR3 rearrangement, sequence reads were collapsed and filtered. For each sample, productive Simpson clonality was calculated as the square root of Simpson's diversity index over productive rearrangements. Not all clones reach the TCRdb copy of this immuneACCESS table, which keeps in-frame sequences only. Checked studies attribute under half of the gap to unresolved V genes and leave the rest unexplained. The V and J calls and clone size are taken from that table; D and trimming were inferred from the DNA. This sample has more than 70,000 clones in its table, and 65% to 90% of those were observed once. The ten largest clones take up around 20% of the sample.

In the germline V gene, CDR1 corresponds to KGHDR and CDR2 to SFDVKD. The CDR3 holds 13 amino acids from the cysteine to the phenylalanine. Only CDR3 DNA is held: 39 bases, read in frame from base 1. The V and J ends are trimmed by 12 bases and 0 bases, leaving 13 bases between them. Collaborating institutions collected whole blood in K2EDTA tubes following their own protocols. For TCRbeta analysis, collaborators shipped samples as frozen whole blood, isolated PBMCs, or DNA extracted from either of those sample types. The receptor comes from an elderly woman with acute or convalescent COVID-19. Sequencing input: peripheral blood. The chain couples TRBV24-1 to TRBJ1-1; the D gene cannot be resolved reliably. The CDR3 corresponds to CAVKRDLNTEAFF. The bases are TGTGCCGTTAAGCGGGATCTGAACACTGAAGCTTTCTTT.